The T cell receptor beta chain described here comes from a study of T cells in Graves' hyperthyroidism and ophthalmopathy. V lost 5 bases to trimming and J lost 4 bases; unmatched junction nucleotides: 13. CDR1 is DFQATT, CDR2 SNEGSKA, per germline (reference sequence). The length of the CDR3 is 16 residues. This clonotype was seen repeatedly, ten times or more. Researchers amplified the TCR beta CDR3 regions from RNA transcripts. HTBI primers drove first-round RT-PCR of the TCR CDR3. One entry per CDR3 protein, called by TCRdb with MiXCR from the multiplex PCR reads. Among approximately 410,000 distinct CDR3 sequences listed, roughly 14% were seen once.

The specimen was blood. V is TRBV20-1 and J is TRBJ2-3; 9 nucleotides line up with TRBD2. The receptor comes from a man between 18 and 29 years old with Graves' ophthalmopathy. CDR3 loop: CSAGPSSTSGSDTQYF. The CDR3 nucleotides are TGCAGTGCTGGGCCCTCTTCGACTAGCGGATCAGATACGCAGTATTTT.